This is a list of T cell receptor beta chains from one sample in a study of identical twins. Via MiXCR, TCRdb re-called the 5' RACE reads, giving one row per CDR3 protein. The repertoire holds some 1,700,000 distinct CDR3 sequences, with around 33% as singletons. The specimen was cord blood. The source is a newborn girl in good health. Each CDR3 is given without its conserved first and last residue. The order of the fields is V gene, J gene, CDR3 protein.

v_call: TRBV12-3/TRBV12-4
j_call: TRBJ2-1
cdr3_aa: ASSVAGTGQF

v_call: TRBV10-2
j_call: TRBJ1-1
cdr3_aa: ASARDRFYTEAF

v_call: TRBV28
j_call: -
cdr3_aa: AIGLAGEETQY

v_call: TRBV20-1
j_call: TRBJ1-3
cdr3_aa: SAREGTNTIY

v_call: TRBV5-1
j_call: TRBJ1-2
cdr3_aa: ASSKDRGIYGYT

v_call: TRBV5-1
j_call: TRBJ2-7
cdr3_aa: ASSDLTGTEIYEQY

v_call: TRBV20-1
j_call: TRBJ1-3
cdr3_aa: SASALGNPVSGNTIY

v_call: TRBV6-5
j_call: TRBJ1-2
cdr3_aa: ASGIDRDGYT

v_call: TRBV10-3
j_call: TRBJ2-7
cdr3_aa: AVSNAQASSYEQY

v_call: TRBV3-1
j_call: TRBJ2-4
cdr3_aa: ASSPPTLAKNIQY

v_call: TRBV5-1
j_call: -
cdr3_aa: ASSLGGMTGRHEQY

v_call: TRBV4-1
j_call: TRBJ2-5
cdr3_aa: ASSQDPGFRGETQY

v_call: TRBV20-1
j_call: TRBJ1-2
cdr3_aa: SAMGTPAMYGYT

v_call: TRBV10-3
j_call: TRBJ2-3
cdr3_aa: AISELDTQY

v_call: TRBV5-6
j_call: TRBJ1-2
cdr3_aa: ASSPTGLYGYT

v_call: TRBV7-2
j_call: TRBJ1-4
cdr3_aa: ASSLVREEKLF

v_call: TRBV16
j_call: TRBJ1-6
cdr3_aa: ASSRFSGTGGLNNSPLH

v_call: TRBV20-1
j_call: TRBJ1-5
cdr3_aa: SARPPGGVVQPQH

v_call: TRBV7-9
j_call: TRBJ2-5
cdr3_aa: ASSLRPLLGYQETQY

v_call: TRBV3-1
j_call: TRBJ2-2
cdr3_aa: ASSHLVAGSGELF

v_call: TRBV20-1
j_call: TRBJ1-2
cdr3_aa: SATFGAPPYGYT

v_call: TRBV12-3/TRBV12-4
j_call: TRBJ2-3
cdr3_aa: ASSFIGTSADTQY

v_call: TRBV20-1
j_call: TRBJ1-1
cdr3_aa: SAKTPGRNTEAF

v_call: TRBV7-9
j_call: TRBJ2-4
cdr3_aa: ASSFGTQAKNIQY

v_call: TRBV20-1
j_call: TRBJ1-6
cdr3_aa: SAQPGQISSYNSPLH

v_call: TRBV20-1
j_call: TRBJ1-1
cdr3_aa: SASAIRGGTEAF

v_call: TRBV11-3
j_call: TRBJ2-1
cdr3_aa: ASSPPSSGYYNEQF

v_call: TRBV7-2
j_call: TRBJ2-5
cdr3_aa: ASSSDSLQETQY

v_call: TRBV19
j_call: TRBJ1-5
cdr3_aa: ASSMKWVPQH

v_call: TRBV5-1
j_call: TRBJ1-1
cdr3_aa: ASSPRSGSGYTEAF

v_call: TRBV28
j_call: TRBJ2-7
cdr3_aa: ASTLGGWDEQY

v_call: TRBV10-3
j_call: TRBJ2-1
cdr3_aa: AISPTSGRALGNEQF

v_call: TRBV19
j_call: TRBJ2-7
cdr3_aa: ASSTTNRGSQY

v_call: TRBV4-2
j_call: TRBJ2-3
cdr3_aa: ASSQGAILPSGGYTQY

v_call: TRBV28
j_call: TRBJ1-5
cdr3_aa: ASKRPFRGREDQPQH

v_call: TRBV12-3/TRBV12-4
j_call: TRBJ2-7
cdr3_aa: ASSPLREDYEQY

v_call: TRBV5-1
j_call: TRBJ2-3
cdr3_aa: ASSLASGGAADTQY

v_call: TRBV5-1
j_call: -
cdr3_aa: ASSPTSQNGEQY

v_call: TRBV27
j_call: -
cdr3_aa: ASSRYRDYEQY

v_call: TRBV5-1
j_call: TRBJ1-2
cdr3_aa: ASSLDSGRGGHGYT

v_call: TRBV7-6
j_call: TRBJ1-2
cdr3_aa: ASSLAAGQGSYGYT

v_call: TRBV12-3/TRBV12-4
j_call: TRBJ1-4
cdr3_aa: ASSLDRLTEKLF

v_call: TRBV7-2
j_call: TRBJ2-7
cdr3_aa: ASSPGGVVSYEQY

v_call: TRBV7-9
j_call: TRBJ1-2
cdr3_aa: ASTVSTGGYT

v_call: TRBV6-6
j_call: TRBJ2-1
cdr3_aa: ASSPTIGEQF

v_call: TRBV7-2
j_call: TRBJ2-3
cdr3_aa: ASSFGLAATDTQY

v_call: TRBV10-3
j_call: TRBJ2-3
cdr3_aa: AISGRHLRTDTQY

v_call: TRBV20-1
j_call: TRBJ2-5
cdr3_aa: SAEEQRGGPYNEQY